This T cell receptor beta chain was recorded in a study of regulatory T cells in long-lasting Graves disease. Study information: Over 5 years on antithyroid drugs plus positive TSH receptor antibodies marked Graves' disease as persistent. Study-wide results and caveats: Compared with new cases, persistent Graves' patients showed reduced TCR diversity.

Through Arm-PCR of CDR3 regions and iRepertoire HTBI primers, TCR beta libraries were built. TCRdb used MiXCR to reprocess the multiplex PCR reads, holding one entry per CDR3 protein. Found here are roughly 300,000 distinct CDR3 sequences, 22% of them singletons; the top ten hold roughly 56%. This clonotype was seen more than once but under ten times. Its matching antigen is unknown. Time point specified: persistent/refractory GD, antithyroid drugs over 5 years with positive TRAb. With RNA extracted from PBMCs as input, the TCR library was made. Sequencing used peripheral blood mononuclear cells (PBMCs), obtained when the disease was refractory, from a patient treated with antithyroid drugs. This receptor was taken from a female donor with Graves disease.

The CDR3 is CASSQAAIPYEQYF. CDR3 in DNA: TGTGCCAGCAGTCAGGCGGCAATCCCCTACGAGCAGTACTTC. The chain combines TRBV12-3 or TRBV12-4 with TRBJ2-7; D gene ambiguous. With 5 bases removed from V and 2 bases from J, the gap between germline ends came to 13 bases. This CDR3 has 14 residues.